Here is one TCR beta chain with its context. Its antigen is unknown. This table comes from immunoSEQ multiplex PCR, and its TCRdb copy is limited to in-frame clones, with some not included. Here the sample spans about 29,000 clones, roughly nine tenths being singletons. Germline CDR1 is MNHNS and CDR2 is SASEGT. The CDR3 extends over 12 amino acids. Trimming took off 6 bases at V and 3 bases at J, with 5 bases between the two ends. The data belong to a study of T cells in pancreatic ductal adenocarcinoma. The selected patients with pancreatic ductal adenocarcinoma had surgery but no neoadjuvant therapy. Study-level findings and limits: The resected cohort was biased toward the minority with early-stage disease.

The V gene is TRBV6-1, the J gene TRBJ2-2; D is uncertain. Sequencing input: PBMCs. The sequence derives from a human donor with pancreatic ductal adenocarcinoma. CDR3 region: CASRQYTGELFF. Written as DNA, the CDR3 is TGTGCCAGCAGACAGTACACCGGGGAGCTGTTTTTT.